The 2 T cell receptor beta chains below all came from one sample that was sequenced in a study of response to subunit inactivated influenza vaccine. Each CDR3 protein gets one entry after TCRdb re-called the RT-PCR reads with MiXCR. This table has 650,000 to 800,000 distinct CDR3 sequences, less than 20% appearing once. The input for sequencing was PBMCs from blood, taken about 5 days after vaccination. Source of these receptors: a man between 45 and 60 years old who received an inactivated influenza vaccine.

The V call is TRBV10-3, the J call TRBJ2-1, with D maybe TRBD1 (5 bases). V was cut by 4 bases and J by 7 bases, with 11 bases left in between. This CDR3 has 13 amino acids. Germline V lookup: CDR1 ENHRY, CDR2 SYGVKD. Written as DNA, the CDR3 is TGTGCCATCAGTGTTTATGCAGGGAATGAGCAGTTCTTC. Protein product: CAISVYAGNEQFF.

This clonotype showed up just a few times. The V and J genes are TRBV9 and TRBJ2-3, with TRBD2 identical over 10 bases. The CDR3 spans 16 residues. Losses at the gene ends were 6 bases for V and 2 bases for J; bases not matched to a gene: 9. The germline gives CDR1 SGDLS, CDR2 YYNGEE. CDR3 sequence (DNA): TGTGCCAGCACCAGTCCACTAGCGGGGTACACAGATACGCAGTATTTT. Translating it yields CASTSPLAGYTDTQYF.